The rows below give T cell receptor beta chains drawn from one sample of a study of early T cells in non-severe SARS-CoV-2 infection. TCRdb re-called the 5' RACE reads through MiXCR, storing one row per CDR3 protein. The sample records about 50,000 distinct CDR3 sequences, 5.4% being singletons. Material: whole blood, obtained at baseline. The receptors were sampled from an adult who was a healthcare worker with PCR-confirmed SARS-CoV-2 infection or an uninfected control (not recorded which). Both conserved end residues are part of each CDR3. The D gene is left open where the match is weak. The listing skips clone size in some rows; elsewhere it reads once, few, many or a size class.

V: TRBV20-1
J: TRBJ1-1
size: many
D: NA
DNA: TGCAGTGCTAGAGAGGCAGGGTACACTGAAGCTTTCTTT
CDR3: CSAREAGYTEAFF

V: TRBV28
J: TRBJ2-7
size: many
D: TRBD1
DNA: TGTGCCAGCAGGTCACAGGGGGCCTACGAGCAGTACTTC
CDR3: CASRSQGAYEQYF

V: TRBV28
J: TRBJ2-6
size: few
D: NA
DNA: TGTGCCAGCAGTTTTGGGGGGCAGACCTCTGGGGCCAACGTCCTGACTTTC
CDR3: CASSFGGQTSGANVLTF

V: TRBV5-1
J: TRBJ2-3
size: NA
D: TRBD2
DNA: TGCGCCAGCAGCTTGGCCTCTAGCGGGAAGACAGATACGCAGTATTTT
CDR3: CASSLASSGKTDTQYF

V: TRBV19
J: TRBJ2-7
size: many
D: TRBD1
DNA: TGTGCCAGTAGTTCCCGGGACAGGGCCTACGAGCAGTACTTC
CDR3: CASSSRDRAYEQYF

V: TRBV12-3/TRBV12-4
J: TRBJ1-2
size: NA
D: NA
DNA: TGTGCCAGCAGTTTTTCCACAAATAGGGTCTATGGCTACACCTTC
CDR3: CASSFSTNRVYGYTF

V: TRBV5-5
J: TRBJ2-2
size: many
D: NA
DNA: TGTGCCAGCAGCCAGCACCGTGGCAGGGACACCGGGGAGCTGTTTTTT
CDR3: CASSQHRGRDTGELFF

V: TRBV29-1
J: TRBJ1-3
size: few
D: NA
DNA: TGCAGCGTCGTAGGGGAGGCTGGAAACACCATATATTTT
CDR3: CSVVGEAGNTIYF

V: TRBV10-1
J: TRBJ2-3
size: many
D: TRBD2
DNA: TGCGCCAGCAGTGGGGTAGCGGGAGGACCAGATACGCAGTATTTT
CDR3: CASSGVAGGPDTQYF

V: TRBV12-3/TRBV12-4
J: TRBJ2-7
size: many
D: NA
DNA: TGTGCCAGCAGCTCGGTTACAAGCGGGCTAGCGTATCGCGAGCAGTACTTC
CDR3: CASSSVTSGLAYREQYF

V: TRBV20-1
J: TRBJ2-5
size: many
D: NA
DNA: TGCAGTGCACAGACACACCAAGAGACCCAGTACTTC
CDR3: CSAQTHQETQYF

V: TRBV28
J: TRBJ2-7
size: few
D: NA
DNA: TGTGCCAGCAGCCTGACTGAATACGAGCAGTACTTC
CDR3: CASSLTEYEQYF

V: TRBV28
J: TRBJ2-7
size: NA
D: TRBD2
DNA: TGTGCCAGCAGCCGAGCGGGGGCCTACGAGCAGTACTTC
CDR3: CASSRAGAYEQYF

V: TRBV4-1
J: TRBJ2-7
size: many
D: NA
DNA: TGCGCCAGCAGCGGATCCCCCAAACCGGGACGGAAATCCTACGAGCAGTACTTC
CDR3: CASSGSPKPGRKSYEQYF

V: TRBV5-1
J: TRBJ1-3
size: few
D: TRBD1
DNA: TGCACCAGCAGCTTGGGTCAGGGGGTAAAGGACACCATATATTTT
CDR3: CTSSLGQGVKDTIYF

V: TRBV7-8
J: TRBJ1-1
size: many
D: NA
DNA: TGTGCCAGCAGCCCCAGGCATGCTTCCACTGAAGCTTTCTTT
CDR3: CASSPRHASTEAFF

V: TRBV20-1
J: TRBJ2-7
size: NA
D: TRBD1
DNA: TGCAGTGCCTGCCGGACAGGGGGTTTGTACGAGCAGTACTTC
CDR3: CSACRTGGLYEQYF

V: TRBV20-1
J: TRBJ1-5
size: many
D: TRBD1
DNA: TGCAGTGCTAGTGTGGACAGGGATCAGCCCCAGCATTTT
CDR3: CSASVDRDQPQHF

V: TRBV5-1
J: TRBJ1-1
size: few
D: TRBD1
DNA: TGCGCCAGCAGCTGGACAGGGGGCCGCCCTGAAGCTTTCTTT
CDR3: CASSWTGGRPEAFF

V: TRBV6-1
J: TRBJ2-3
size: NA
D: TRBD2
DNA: TGTGCCAGCAGTACAGCGGGAGGCGCTACAGATACGCAGTATTTT
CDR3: CASSTAGGATDTQYF

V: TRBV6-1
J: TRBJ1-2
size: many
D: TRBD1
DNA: TGTGCCAGCAGTGAAGATGCAGGGGGCGCAGATGGCTACACCTTC
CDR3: CASSEDAGGADGYTF

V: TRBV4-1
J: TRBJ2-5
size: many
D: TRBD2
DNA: TGCGCCAGCAGCCAGCTCCTAGCGGGAGCTAAATCGGAGACCCAGTACTTC
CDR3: CASSQLLAGAKSETQYF

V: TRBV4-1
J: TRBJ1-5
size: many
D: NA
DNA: TGCGCCAGCAGCCAAGAAAGGGGGGGGGCAAATCAGCCCCAGCATTTT
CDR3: CASSQERGGANQPQHF

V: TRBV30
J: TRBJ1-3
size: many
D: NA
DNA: TGTGCCTGGAGTGTGAGCGAAAACACCATATATTTT
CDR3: CAWSVSENTIYF

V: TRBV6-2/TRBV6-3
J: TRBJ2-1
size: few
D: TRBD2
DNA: TGTGCCAGCAGAAATACGGGACTAGCGGGATTACAGAGTGAGCAGTTCTTC
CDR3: CASRNTGLAGLQSEQFF

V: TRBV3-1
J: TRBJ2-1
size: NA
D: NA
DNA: TGTGCCAGCAGCCAACCCAACCAAGGGCTCCACAATGAGCAGTTCTTC
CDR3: CASSQPNQGLHNEQFF

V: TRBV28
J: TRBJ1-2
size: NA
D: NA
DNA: TGTGCCAGCAAAGCGCATGGCACCGGCTATGGCTACACCTTC
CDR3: CASKAHGTGYGYTF

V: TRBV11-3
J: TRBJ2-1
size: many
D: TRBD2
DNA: TGTGCCAGCAGCTTAAGCTCGACTAGCGGGAGGGCCATCGGTGAGCAGTTCTTC
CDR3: CASSLSSTSGRAIGEQFF

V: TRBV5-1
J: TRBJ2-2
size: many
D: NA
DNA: TGCGCCAGCAGCTTGGGAATAGCCGTCGGGGAGCTGTTTTTT
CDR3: CASSLGIAVGELFF

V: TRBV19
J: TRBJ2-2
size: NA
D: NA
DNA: TGTGCCAGTAGCATTCCTACGAACACCAGGGAGCTGTTTTTT
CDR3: CASSIPTNTRELFF

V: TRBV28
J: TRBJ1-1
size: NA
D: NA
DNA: TGTGCCAGCAGCACTCCCTATTCAGGGAAAACTGAAGCTTTCTTT
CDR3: CASSTPYSGKTEAFF

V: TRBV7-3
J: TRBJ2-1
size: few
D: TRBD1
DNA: TGTGCCAGCAGCCCGCAGACAGGGTTCGTTGAGCAGTTCTTC
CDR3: CASSPQTGFVEQFF

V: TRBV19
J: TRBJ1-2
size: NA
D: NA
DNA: TGTGCCAGTACCACAGGAACCAACGGTGGCGGCTACACCTTC
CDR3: CASTTGTNGGGYTF

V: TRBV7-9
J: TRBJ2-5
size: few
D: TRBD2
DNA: TGTGCCAGCAGCTGGCCAAGGACTAGCGGGAGAGGGGGGCGAGAGACCCAGTACTTC
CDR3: CASSWPRTSGRGGRETQYF

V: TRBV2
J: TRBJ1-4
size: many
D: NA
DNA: TGTGCCAGCAAGGGCAGCGCAACTAATGAAAAACTGTTTTTT
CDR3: CASKGSATNEKLFF

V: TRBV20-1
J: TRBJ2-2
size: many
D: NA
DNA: TGCAGTGCTAGCCCGGGGGGCTGGGACACCGGGGAGCTGTTTTTT
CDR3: CSASPGGWDTGELFF

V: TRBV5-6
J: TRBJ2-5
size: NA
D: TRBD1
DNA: TGTGCCAGCAGCTTGCCGGGACAGGTCGCTCAAGAGACCCAGTACTTC
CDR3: CASSLPGQVAQETQYF

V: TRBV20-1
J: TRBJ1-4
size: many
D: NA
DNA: TGCAGTGCTAGAACAGGAAATGAAAAACTGTTTTTT
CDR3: CSARTGNEKLFF

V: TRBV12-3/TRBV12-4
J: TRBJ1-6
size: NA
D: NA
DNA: TGTGCCAGCAGTTTAATCGGGGCGGCGAATTCACCCCTCCACTTT
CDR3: CASSLIGAANSPLHF

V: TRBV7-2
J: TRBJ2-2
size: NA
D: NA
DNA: TGTGCCAGCAGCTTAGAAGCGACACCAAACACCGGGGAGCTGTTTTTT
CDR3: CASSLEATPNTGELFF

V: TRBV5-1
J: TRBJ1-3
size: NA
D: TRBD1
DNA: TGCGCCAGCAGCGCCGGGACAGCCGGAAACACCATATATTTT
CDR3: CASSAGTAGNTIYF

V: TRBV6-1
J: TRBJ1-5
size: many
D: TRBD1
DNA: TGTGCCAGCAGCGGACAGGTTTTTGGGAGCAATCAGCCCCAGCATTTT
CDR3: CASSGQVFGSNQPQHF

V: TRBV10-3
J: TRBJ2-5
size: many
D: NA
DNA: TGTGCCATCAGTGACCAGACAGGCGAATTCCAAGAGACCCAGTACTTC
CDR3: CAISDQTGEFQETQYF

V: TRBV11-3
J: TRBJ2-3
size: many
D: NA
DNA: TGTGCCAGCAGCCGGCGGGACAGCGCAGATACGCAGTATTTT
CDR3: CASSRRDSADTQYF

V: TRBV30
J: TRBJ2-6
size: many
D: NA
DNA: TGTGCCTGGAGCCAGGGGGGCTCTGGGGCCAACGTCCTGACTTTC
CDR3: CAWSQGGSGANVLTF

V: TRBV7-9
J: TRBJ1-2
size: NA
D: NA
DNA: TGTGCCAGCACCAGAACACAGGGTACCTATGGCTACACCTTC
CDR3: CASTRTQGTYGYTF

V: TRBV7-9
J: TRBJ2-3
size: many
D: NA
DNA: TGTGCCAGCAGCTTAGCAGCACGTAGCACAGATACGCAGTATTTT
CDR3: CASSLAARSTDTQYF